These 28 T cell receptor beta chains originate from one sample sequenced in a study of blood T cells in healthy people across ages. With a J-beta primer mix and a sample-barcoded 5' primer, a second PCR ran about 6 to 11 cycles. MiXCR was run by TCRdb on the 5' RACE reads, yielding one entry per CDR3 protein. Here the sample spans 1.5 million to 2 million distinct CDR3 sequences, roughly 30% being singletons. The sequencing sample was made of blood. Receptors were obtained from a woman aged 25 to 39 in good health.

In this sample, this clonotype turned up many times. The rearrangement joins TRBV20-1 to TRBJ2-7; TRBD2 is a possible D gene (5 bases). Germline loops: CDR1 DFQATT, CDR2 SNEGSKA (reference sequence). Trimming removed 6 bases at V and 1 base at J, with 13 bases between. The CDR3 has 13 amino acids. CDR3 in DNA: TGCAGTGCCAACGTCCGGGATTCCTACGAGCAGTACTTC. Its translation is CSANVRDSYEQYF.

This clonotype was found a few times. CDR3 loop: CASSMFRDPPRNTIYF. The DNA for the CDR3 is TGTGCCAGCAGTATGTTTCGGGACCCCCCGAGAAACACCATATATTTT. The chain has TRBV12-3 or TRBV12-4 and TRBJ1-3; tentatively, D is TRBD1 (5 bases). Trimming cost V 5 bases and J 5 bases, with 19 bases left between them. CDR3 length: 16 amino acids.

The CDR3 DNA is TGTGCCAGCAGCCCAACTAGCGGGAGGCTCCATGAGCAGTTCTTC. It translates to CASSPTSGRLHEQFF. The J gene is TRBJ2-1, the V gene TRBV5-6, with 12 nucleotides matching TRBD2. J was trimmed by 8 bases and V by 4 bases; bases with no gene match: 7. CDR1 SGHDT and CDR2 YYEEEE come from the germline V gene. This CDR3 is built from 15 residues.

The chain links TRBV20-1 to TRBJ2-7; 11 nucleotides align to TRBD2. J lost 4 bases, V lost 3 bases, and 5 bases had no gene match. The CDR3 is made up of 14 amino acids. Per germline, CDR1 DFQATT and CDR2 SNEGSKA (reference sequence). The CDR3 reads CSASAGLAVYEQYF. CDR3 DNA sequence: TGCAGTGCTAGTGCGGGACTAGCGGTATACGAGCAGTACTTC.

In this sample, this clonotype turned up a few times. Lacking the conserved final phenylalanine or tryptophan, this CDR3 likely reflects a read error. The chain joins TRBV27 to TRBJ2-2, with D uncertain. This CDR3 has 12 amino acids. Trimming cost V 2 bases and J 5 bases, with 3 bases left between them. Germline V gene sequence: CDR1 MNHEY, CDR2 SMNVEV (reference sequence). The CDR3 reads CASSLGTGELFL. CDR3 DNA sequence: TGTGCCAGCAGTTTAGGGACCGGGGAGCTGTTTCTT.

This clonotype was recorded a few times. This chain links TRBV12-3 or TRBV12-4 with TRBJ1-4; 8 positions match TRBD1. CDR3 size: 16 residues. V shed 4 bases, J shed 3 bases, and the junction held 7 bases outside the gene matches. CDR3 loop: CASSWQGAAANEKLFF. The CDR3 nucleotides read TGTGCCAGCAGTTGGCAGGGGGCGGCGGCTAATGAAAAACTGTTTTTT.

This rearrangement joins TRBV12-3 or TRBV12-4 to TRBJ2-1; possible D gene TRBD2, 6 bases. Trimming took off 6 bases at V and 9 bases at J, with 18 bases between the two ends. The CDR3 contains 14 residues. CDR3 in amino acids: CASSEAGLRGEQFF. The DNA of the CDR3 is TGTGCCAGCAGCGAGGCGGGGCTAAGGGGTGAGCAGTTCTTC.

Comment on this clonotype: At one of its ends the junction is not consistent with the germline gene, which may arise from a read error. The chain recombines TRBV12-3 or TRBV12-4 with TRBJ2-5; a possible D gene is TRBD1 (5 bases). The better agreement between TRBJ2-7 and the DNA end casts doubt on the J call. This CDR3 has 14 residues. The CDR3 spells CAGSFGHDLSEQYF. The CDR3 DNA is TGTGCCGGCAGTTTTGGACACGACCTCTCCGAGCAGTACTTC.

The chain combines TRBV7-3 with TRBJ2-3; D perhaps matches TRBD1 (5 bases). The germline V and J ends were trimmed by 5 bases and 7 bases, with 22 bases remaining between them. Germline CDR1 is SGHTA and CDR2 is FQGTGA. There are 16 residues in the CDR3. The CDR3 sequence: CASSPTPRAGMNTQYF. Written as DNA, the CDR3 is TGTGCCAGCAGCCCAACCCCCCGGGCAGGGATGAATACGCAGTATTTT.

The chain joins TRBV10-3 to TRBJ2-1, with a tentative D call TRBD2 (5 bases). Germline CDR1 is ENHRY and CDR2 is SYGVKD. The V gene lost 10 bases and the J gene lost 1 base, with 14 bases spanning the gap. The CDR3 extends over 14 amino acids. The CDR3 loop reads CATYRGPSYNEQFF. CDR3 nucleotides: TGTGCCACCTACAGAGGGCCTTCCTACAATGAGCAGTTCTTC.

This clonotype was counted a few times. The CDR3 region is CASQKENGNQPQHF. The CDR3 DNA is TGTGCCAGCCAAAAGGAGAATGGCAATCAGCCCCAGCATTTT. The chain joins TRBV2 to TRBJ1-5; no reliable D call. Trimming took off 8 bases at V and 2 bases at J, with 13 bases between the two ends. Germline CDR1 and CDR2: SNHLY and FYNNEI. This CDR3 comprises 14 residues.

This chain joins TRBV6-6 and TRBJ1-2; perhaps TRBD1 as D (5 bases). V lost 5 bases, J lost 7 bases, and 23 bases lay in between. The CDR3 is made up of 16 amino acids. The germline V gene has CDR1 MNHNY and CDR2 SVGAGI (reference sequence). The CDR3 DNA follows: TGTGCCAGCAGTCCCACGGACTTGAGAGGGGCCGGTGGCTACACCTTC. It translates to CASSPTDLRGAGGYTF.

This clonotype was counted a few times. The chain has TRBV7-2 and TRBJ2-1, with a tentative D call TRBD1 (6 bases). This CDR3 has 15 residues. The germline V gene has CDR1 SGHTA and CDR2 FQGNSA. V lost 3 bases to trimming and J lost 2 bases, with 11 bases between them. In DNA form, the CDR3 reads TGTGCCAGCAGCTTTTCGGGACAAACCTACAATGAGCAGTTCTTC. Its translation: CASSFSGQTYNEQFF. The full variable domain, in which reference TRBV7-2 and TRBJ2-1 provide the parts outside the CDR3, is GAGVSQSPSNKVTEKGKDVELRCDPISGHTALYWYRQSLGQGLEFLIYFQGNSAPDKSGLPSDRFSAERTGGSVSTLTIQRTQQEDSAVYLCASSFSGQTYNEQFFGPGTRLTVL.

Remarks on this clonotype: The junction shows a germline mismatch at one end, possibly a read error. The chain's CDR3 is CASSYSEGWGDGHTF. CDR3 in DNA: TGTGCCAGCAGTTACTCGGAGGGGTGGGGGGATGGCCACACCTTC. The V and J genes are TRBV6-5 and TRBJ1-2; D is perhaps TRBD1 (5 bases). The germline CDR1 and CDR2 sequences are MNHEY and SVGAGI. The CDR3 runs 15 residues.

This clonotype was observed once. Here the CDR3 reads CASSADSFAEAFF. The CDR3 DNA is TGCGCCAGCAGTGCCGACAGCTTCGCTGAAGCTTTCTTT. The chain has TRBV10-1 and TRBJ1-1; maybe TRBD1 (5 bases). This CDR3 region has 13 residues. Trimming stripped 4 bases from V and 6 bases from J, with 12 bases between. In germline, CDR1 is WNHNN, CDR2 SYGVQD (reference sequence).

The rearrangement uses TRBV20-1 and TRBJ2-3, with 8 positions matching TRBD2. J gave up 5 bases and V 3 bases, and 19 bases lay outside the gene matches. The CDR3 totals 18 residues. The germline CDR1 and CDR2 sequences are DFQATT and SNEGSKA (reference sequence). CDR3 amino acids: CSASNPGPAGDGGDTQYF. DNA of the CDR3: TGCAGTGCTAGCAATCCGGGACCAGCGGGAGACGGGGGAGATACGCAGTATTTT.

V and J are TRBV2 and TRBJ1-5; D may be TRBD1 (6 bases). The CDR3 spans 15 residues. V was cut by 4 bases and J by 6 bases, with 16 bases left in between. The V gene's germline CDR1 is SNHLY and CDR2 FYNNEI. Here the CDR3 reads CASSAQGGYSQPQHF. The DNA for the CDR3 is TGTGCCAGCAGTGCACAGGGAGGATATAGTCAGCCCCAGCATTTT.

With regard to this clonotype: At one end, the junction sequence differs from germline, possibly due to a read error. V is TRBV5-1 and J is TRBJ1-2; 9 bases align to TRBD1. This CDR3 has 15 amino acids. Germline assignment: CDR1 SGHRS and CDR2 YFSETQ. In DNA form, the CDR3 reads TGCACCAGCAGCTTGGATACCGGGACAGGGATTGGCTACACCTTC. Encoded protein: CTSSLDTGTGIGYTF.

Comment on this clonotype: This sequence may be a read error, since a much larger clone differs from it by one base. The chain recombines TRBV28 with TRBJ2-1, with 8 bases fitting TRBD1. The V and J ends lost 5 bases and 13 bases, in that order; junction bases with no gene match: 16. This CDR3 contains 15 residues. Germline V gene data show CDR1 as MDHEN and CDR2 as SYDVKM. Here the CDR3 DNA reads TGTGCCAGCAGTATCCCCAGACAGGGGCTGGAGACCCAGTTCTTC. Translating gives CASSIPRQGLETQFF.

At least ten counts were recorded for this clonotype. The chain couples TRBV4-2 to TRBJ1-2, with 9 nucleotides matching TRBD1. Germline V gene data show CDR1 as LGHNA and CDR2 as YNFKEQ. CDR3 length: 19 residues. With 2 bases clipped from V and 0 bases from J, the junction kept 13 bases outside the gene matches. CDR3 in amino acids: CASSQLDWGQGRANYGYTF. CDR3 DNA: TGTGCCAGCAGCCAACTCGACTGGGGACAGGGAAGGGCTAACTATGGCTACACCTTC.

The CDR3 nucleotides read TGTGCCAGCAGTTTATTGGCTTCACCCCTCCACTTT. It encodes CASSLLASPLHF. V and J are TRBV12-3 or TRBV12-4 and TRBJ1-6, with D uncertain. The CDR3 sequence is 12 residues long. Deletions cut 2 bases from V and 9 bases from J, with 5 bases between.

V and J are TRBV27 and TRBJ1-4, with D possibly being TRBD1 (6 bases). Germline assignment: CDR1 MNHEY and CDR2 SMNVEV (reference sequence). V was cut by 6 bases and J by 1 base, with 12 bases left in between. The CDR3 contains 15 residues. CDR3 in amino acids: CASRRTGITNEKLFF. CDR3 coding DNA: TGTGCCAGCAGGCGAACAGGGATAACTAATGAAAAACTGTTTTTT.

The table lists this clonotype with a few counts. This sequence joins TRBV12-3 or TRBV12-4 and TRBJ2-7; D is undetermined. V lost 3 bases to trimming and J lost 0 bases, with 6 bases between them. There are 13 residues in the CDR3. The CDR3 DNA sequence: TGTGCCAGCAGTTTGACGCGCTCCTACGAGCAGTACTTC. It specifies CASSLTRSYEQYF.

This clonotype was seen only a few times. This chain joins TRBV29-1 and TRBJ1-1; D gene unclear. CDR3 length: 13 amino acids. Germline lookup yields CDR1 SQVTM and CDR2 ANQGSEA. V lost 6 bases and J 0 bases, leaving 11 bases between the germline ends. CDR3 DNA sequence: TGCAGCGTCGCGAAAATGGTGAACACTGAAGCTTTCTTT. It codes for CSVAKMVNTEAFF.

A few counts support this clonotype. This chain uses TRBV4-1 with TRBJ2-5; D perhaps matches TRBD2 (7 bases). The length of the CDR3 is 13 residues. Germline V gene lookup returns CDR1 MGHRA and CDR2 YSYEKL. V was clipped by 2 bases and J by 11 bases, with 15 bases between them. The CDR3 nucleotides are TGCGCCAGCAGCCAAAACAGGGCGGGGGAGCAGTACTTC. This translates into CASSQNRAGEQYF.

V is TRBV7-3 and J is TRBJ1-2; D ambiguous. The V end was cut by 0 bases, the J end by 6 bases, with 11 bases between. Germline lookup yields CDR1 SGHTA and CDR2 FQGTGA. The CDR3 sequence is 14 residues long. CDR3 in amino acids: CASSLTGSRNGYTF. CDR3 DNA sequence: TGTGCCAGCAGCTTAACGGGATCCCGAAATGGCTACACCTTC.

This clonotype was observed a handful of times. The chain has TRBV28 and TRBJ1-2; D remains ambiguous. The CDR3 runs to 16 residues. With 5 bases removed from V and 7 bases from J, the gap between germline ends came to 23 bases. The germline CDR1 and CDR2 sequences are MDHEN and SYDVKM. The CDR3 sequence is CASSTQRWGREVGYTF. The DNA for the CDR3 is TGTGCCAGCAGTACCCAGCGTTGGGGAAGGGAGGTTGGCTACACCTTC.

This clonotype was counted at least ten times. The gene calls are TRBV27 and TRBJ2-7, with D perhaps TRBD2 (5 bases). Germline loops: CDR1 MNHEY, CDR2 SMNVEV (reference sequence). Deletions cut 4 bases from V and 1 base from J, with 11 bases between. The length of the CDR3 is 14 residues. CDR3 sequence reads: CASSSASRSYEQYF. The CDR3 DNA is TGTGCCAGCAGTTCGGCTAGCAGATCCTACGAGCAGTACTTC.